The clone carrying this T cell receptor beta chain was seen a single time. Resolution of symptoms, clearance, or two negative PCRs was present in recovered Cohort 3 donors. This sample was taken from a study of blood T cell repertoires in COVID-19. The data were produced by immunoSEQ multiplex PCR, yet TCRdb's version contains in-frame clones alone and is incomplete. This sample has fewer than 500,000 clones; 85% to 90% occur once, and the top ten carry roughly 1.1%. Sequences were obtained from PBMCs or T cells enriched from blood (not recorded which). The sequence derives from a man younger than 40 who had recovered from COVID-19.

CDR3: CASSLTSGVEQFF. CDR3 coding DNA: TGTGCCAGCAGCTTAACGTCGGGGGTTGAGCAGTTCTTC. The chain employs TRBV7-3 and TRBJ2-1; possibly TRBD2 for D (6 bases). This CDR3 spans 13 amino acids. CDR1 and CDR2 from the germline V gene are SGHTA and FQGTGA. Trimming pared 0 bases from V and 9 bases from J, leaving 9 bases between. Variable domain in full (rest from reference TRBV7-3 and TRBJ2-1): GAGVSQTPSNKVTEKGKYVELRCDPISGHTALYWYRQSLGQGPEFLIYFQGTGAADDSGLPNDRFFAVRPEGSVSTLKIQRTERGDSAVYLCASSLTSGVEQFFGPGTRLTVL.